This T cell receptor (beta chain) was identified in a study of blood T cells in healthy people across ages. Study-wide points: The donors' CMV status was not determined, possibly confounding changes in expanded clonotypes.

Alongside a J-beta primer mix, a sample-barcoded 5' primer served in a second PCR lasting roughly 7 to 11 cycles. Every cDNA molecule bore a tag from a template-switch adaptor containing 12 random nucleotides. In TCRdb, the 5' RACE reads were re-called with MiXCR into one record per CDR3 protein. Here the sample spans some 1,000,000 distinct CDR3 sequences, roughly 24% being singletons. This clonotype was observed a handful of times. Its antigen is currently unknown. These data are also associated with another study on T cells of mothers and their children.

This clonotype was obtained from a girl aged 2 to 9 in good health. Sequences were obtained from blood.

The CDR3 reads CASSLDSARANQPQHF. In DNA, the CDR3 is TGTGCCAGCAGCTTAGACTCGGCCAGGGCTAATCAGCCCCAGCATTTT. The chain links TRBV7-9 to TRBJ1-5; D possibly corresponds to TRBD1 (5 bases). The CDR3 sequence is 16 residues long. Trimming removed 1 base at V and 4 bases at J, with 14 bases between. CDR1 is SEHNR, CDR2 FQNEAQ, per germline (reference sequence).